This T cell receptor (beta chain) was sequenced for a study of cytomegalovirus exposure and HLA in healthy donors. At sampling all donors were nominally healthy, likely with unrecorded immune exposures. The CDR3 has 13 amino acids. The V gene's germline CDR1 is LNHDA and CDR2 SQIVND (reference sequence). The V and J ends lost 8 bases and 0 bases respectively, with 11 bases between them. Concerning this clone: Its antigen remains unknown.

Study-level results: A few V segments could not be told apart, such as TRBV6-2 and TRBV6-3, and were left out.

The PCR was carried out with 60 Vbeta primers and 13 Jbeta primers. Profiled with immunoSEQ multiplex PCR; TCRdb holds only in-frame clones, not every one. The sample shows around 150,000 clones, roughly 89% of them seen only once. V is TRBV19 and J is TRBJ2-7; D is possibly TRBD2 (5 bases). This TCR was recovered from a woman in her twenties or thirties in good health and CMV-seronegative. Specimen: PBMCs. The CDR3 loop is CASGSGYSYEQYF. In nucleotides, the CDR3 is TGTGCCAGTGGTTCGGGATACTCCTACGAGCAGTACTTC.